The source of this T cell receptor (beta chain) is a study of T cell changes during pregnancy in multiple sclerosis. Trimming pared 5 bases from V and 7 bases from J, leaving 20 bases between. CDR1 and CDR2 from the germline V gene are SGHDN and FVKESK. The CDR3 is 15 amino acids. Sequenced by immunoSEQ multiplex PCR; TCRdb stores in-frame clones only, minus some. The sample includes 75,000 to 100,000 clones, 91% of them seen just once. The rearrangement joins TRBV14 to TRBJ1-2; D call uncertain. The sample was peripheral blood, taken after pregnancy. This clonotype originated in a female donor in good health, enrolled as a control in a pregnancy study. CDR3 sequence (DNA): TGTGCCAGCAGCTCAGCCTCCGAAGGTAGCTTTGGCTACACCTTC. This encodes CASSSASEGSFGYTF.